This TCR beta chain was sequenced for a study of blood T cell repertoires in COVID-19. Overall study context: The samples span acute and convalescent COVID-19 from the United States, Italy and Spain. The cDNA or gDNA used as material had been derived from T cells, B-cell-depleted T cells, or PBMCs.

Sequenced by immunoSEQ multiplex PCR; TCRdb stores in-frame clones only, minus some. The sample has about 130,000 clones, about 88% seen once. CDR3 length: 15 residues. J lost 4 bases, V lost 4 bases, and 6 bases had no gene match. Germline CDR1 is SGHRS and CDR2 is YFSETQ. This clone came up a few times. The TCR comes from a woman of 80 years or more with acute or convalescent COVID-19. The specimen was peripheral blood. V and J are TRBV5-1 and TRBJ1-4, with TRBD1 identical over 8 bases. As DNA, the CDR3 is TGCGCCAGCAGCCCCCGGACAGGGAGTAATGAAAAACTGTTTTTT. Residues: CASSPRTGSNEKLFF.